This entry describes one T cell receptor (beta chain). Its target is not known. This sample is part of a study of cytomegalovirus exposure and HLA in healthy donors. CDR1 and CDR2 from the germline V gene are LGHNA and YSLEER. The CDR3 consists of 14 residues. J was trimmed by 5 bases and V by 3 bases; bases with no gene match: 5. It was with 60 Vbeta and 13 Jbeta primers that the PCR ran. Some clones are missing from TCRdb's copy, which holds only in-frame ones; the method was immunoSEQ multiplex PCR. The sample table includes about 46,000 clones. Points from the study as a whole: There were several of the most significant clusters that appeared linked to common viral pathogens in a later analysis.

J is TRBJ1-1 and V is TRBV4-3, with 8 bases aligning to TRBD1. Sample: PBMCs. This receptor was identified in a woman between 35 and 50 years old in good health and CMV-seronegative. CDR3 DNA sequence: TGCGCCAGCAGCCATAACAGGGGGGGGACTGAAGCTTTCTTT. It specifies CASSHNRGGTEAFF.